This is a list of T cell receptor beta chains from one sample in a study of blood T cell repertoires in COVID-19. TCRdb's copy holds only in-frame clones and misses some; the assay was immunoSEQ multiplex PCR. The sample consists of some 31,000 clones, approximately 81% of them appearing once. The sequencing input was peripheral blood. These receptors came from a man between 65 and 85 years old with COVID-19, enrolled during active disease. The CDR3 runs from the conserved cysteine through the conserved F or W. The D gene is left open where the match is weak. The size entry is marked missing in some rows and otherwise reads once, few, many or a size class.

CDR3: CASSLGRTSIYNEQFF; DNA: TGTGCTAGCAGCTTAGGGCGGACTTCAATTTACAATGAGCAGTTCTTC; D: NA; V: TRBV7-7; J: TRBJ2-1; size: NA
CDR3: CASSIQSVDGYNSPLHF; DNA: TGTGCCAGCAGTATACAGTCAGTCGACGGTTATAATTCACCCCTCCACTTT; D: NA; V: TRBV27; J: TRBJ1-6; size: once
CDR3: CASSPQGARGANVLTF; DNA: TGTGCCAGTAGCCCTCAGGGGGCGCGGGGGGCCAACGTCCTGACTTTC; D: TRBD1; V: TRBV19; J: TRBJ2-6; size: NA
CDR3: CASSLFQGAHTGGYTF; DNA: TGTGCCAGCAGTTTATTCCAGGGGGCTCACACAGGTGGCTACACCTTC; D: TRBD1; V: TRBV28; J: TRBJ1-2; size: NA
CDR3: CASSFDWIRRNEQFF; DNA: TGTGCCAGCAGTTTCGATTGGATAAGGAGGAATGAGCAGTTCTTC; D: NA; V: TRBV28; J: TRBJ2-1; size: NA
CDR3: CASSFQGDYGYTF; DNA: TGCGCCAGCAGCTTTCAGGGGGATTATGGCTACACCTTC; D: TRBD1; V: TRBV5-1; J: TRBJ1-2; size: few
CDR3: CASSQVALAGEVRSYEQYF; DNA: TGTGCCAGCAGCCAAGTCGCGCTAGCGGGAGAGGTCCGCTCCTACGAGCAGTACTTC; D: TRBD2; V: TRBV3-1/TRBV3-2; J: TRBJ2-7; size: once
CDR3: CAIRGRVAEQYF; DNA: TGTGCCATCAGAGGGAGGGTTGCCGAGCAGTACTTC; D: TRBD2; V: TRBV10-3; J: TRBJ2-7; size: few
CDR3: CASSLDRVVSPLHF; DNA: TGTGCCAGCAGCCTGGACAGGGTGGTTTCACCCCTCCACTTT; D: TRBD1; V: TRBV3-1/TRBV3-2; J: TRBJ1-6; size: NA
CDR3: CASSLTGGAGPQETQYF; DNA: TGCGCCAGCAGCTTGACAGGGGGCGCGGGTCCCCAAGAGACCCAGTACTTC; D: TRBD1; V: TRBV5-1; J: TRBJ2-5; size: NA
CDR3: CAWSVLNEQYF; DNA: TGTGCCTGGAGTGTACTCAACGAGCAGTACTTC; D: NA; V: TRBV30; J: TRBJ2-7; size: NA
CDR3: CASSLLYQETQYF; DNA: TGTGCCAGCAGTCTCCTTTACCAAGAGACCCAGTACTTC; D: NA; V: TRBV2; J: TRBJ2-5; size: NA
CDR3: CASSVGTAGETQYF; DNA: TGTGCCAGCAGCGTTGGTACAGCGGGAGAGACCCAGTACTTC; D: NA; V: TRBV9; J: TRBJ2-5; size: NA
CDR3: CASSLSYSIRNQPQHF; DNA: TGTGCCAGCAGCTTAAGTTACTCCATTCGCAATCAGCCCCAGCATTTT; D: NA; V: TRBV7-2; J: TRBJ1-5; size: NA
CDR3: CASSLSGSGEETQYF; DNA: TGCGCCAGCAGCTTATCGGGCTCAGGGGAGGAGACCCAGTACTTC; D: NA; V: TRBV5-1; J: TRBJ2-5; size: once
CDR3: CASSPPIGGRGTSTDTQYF; DNA: TGCGCCAGCAGTCCACCCATTGGCGGGAGAGGGACTAGCACAGATACGCAGTATTTT; D: TRBD2; V: TRBV23-1; J: TRBJ2-3; size: NA
CDR3: CSVVPGRAGSSSYEQYF; DNA: TGCAGCGTTGTCCCCGGGAGGGCGGGTAGTAGCTCCTACGAGCAGTACTTC; D: TRBD2; V: TRBV29-1; J: TRBJ2-7; size: NA
CDR3: CASSLALEGEQYF; DNA: TGCGCCAGCAGCTTGGCCCTAGAGGGCGAGCAGTACTTC; D: NA; V: TRBV5-1; J: TRBJ2-7; size: NA
CDR3: CASSPRLRQETQYF; DNA: TGTGCCAGCAGCCCCCGCTTGCGGCAAGAGACCCAGTACTTC; D: NA; V: TRBV7-9; J: TRBJ2-5; size: NA
CDR3: CASSRTGYQPQHF; DNA: TGTGCCAGCAGTCGTACAGGGTATCAGCCCCAGCATTTT; D: NA; V: TRBV27; J: TRBJ1-5; size: NA